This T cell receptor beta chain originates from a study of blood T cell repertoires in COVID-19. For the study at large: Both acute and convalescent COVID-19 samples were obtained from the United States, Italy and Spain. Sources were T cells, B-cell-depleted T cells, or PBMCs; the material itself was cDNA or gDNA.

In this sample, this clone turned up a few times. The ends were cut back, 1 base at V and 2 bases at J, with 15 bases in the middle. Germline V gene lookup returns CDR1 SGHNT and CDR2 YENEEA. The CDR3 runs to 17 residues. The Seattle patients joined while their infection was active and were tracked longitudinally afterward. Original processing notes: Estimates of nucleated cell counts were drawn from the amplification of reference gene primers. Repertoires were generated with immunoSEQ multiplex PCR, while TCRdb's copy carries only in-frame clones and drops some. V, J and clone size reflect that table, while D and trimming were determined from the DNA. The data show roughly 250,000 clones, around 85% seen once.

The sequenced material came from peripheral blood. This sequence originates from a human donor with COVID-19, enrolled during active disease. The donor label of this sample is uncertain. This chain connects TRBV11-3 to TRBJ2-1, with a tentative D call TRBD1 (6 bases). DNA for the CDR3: TGTGCCAGCAGCTTAGGGGCCGGGACAACAACCTACAATGAGCAGTTCTTC. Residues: CASSLGAGTTTYNEQFF. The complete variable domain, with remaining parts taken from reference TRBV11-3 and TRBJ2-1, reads EAGVVQSPRYKIIEKKQPVAFWCNPISGHNTLYWYLQNLGQGPELLIRYENEEAVDDSQLPKDRFSAERLKGVDSTLKIQPAELGDSAVYLCASSLGAGTTTYNEQFFGPGTRLTVL.